This T cell receptor beta chain was identified in a study of blood T cell repertoires in COVID-19. Study at large: The cDNA or gDNA used as material had been derived from T cells, B-cell-depleted T cells, or PBMCs.

This table comes from immunoSEQ multiplex PCR, and its TCRdb copy is limited to in-frame clones, with some not included. The data hold some 130,000 clones, with roughly 78% observed a single time. V was cut by 3 bases and J by 5 bases, with 4 bases left in between. The CDR3 runs 12 residues. The germline V gene encodes CDR1 KGHSH and CDR2 LQKENI. The TCR comes from a woman aged 50 to 60 who had recovered from COVID-19. Sequenced sample: PBMCs or T cells enriched from blood (not recorded which). The V call is TRBV18, the J call TRBJ2-2, with D unclear. The DNA of the CDR3 is TGTGCCAGCTCACCGTTAACCGGGGAGCTGTTTTTT. Its protein is CASSPLTGELFF.